The entry below describes one TCR beta chain. Its cognate antigen has yet to be identified. No much larger clone is present one base from it, and per-base qualities are unavailable. Whole blood was collected in K2EDTA tubes by collaborating institutions according to the institutions' own protocols. For TCRbeta analysis, collaborator samples were shipped as frozen whole blood, as isolated PBMCs, or as DNA extracted from either sample type. TCRbeta CDR3 regions were amplified from genomic DNA by means of the immunoSEQ Assay, a bias-controlled multiplex PCR. The source study handled its data this way. Within the assay, amplification of reference gene primers was used to estimate how many nucleated cells each sample contained. To quantify the absolute abundance of each unique TCRbeta CDR3 rearrangement, sequence reads were collapsed and filtered. For each sample, productive Simpson clonality was calculated by taking the square root of Simpson's diversity index across productive rearrangements. Not all clones reach the TCRdb copy of this immuneACCESS table, which keeps in-frame sequences only. Checked studies attribute under half of the gap to unresolved V genes and leave the rest unexplained. That table furnishes V, J and clone size, whereas the DNA furnished D and trimming. The sample table holds roughly 390,000 clones, of which roughly 85% were seen once. The ten largest clones represent 3% to 4% of the sample.

The V and J ends are trimmed by 3 bases and 9 bases, leaving 6 bases between them. The CDR3, cysteine through phenylalanine, is 10 amino acids long. Of the read, only the CDR3 DNA is kept; its 30 bases are in frame from base 1. The germline V gene encodes CDR1 SSHAT and CDR2 FNYEAQ (reference sequence). The data originate from a study of blood T cell repertoires in COVID-19 (dated by TCRdb to about 2020). Notes on the research overall: Samples from collaborators originated in the United States, Italy and Spain and spanned both the acute and convalescent phases of COVID-19. The prospective study material was composed of cDNA or gDNA derived from T cells, B-cell-depleted T cells, or PBMCs. Deeply sampled blood TCRbeta repertoires from subjects exposed to, actively infected with, or recovered from COVID-19 were included in the dataset. The repertoires were released in a freely available public database intended as a resource for research on the immune response to SARS-CoV-2. The samples were drawn from the first 160 participants of the ongoing ImmuneRACE study and from over a thousand subjects provided by 6 global collaborators. Nearly every sample came with metadata listing a de-identified subject ID, COVID-19 status, age in years and sex. Where HLA class I and class II types were available, the types were taken from metadata supplied by the sample provider, not from assay-based typing. What the study reported, not specific to this receptor: The amount of clinical and demographic metadata varied by source and participant and was provided uncurated.

The chain joins TRBV7-7 to TRBJ2-7; the D gene is not confidently resolved. What was sequenced was peripheral blood. This clonotype was sampled from a woman aged 18 to 35 with acute or convalescent COVID-19. The bases read TGTGCCAGCAGCTTTAGGAGGCAGTACTTC. It is translated as CASSFRRQYF.